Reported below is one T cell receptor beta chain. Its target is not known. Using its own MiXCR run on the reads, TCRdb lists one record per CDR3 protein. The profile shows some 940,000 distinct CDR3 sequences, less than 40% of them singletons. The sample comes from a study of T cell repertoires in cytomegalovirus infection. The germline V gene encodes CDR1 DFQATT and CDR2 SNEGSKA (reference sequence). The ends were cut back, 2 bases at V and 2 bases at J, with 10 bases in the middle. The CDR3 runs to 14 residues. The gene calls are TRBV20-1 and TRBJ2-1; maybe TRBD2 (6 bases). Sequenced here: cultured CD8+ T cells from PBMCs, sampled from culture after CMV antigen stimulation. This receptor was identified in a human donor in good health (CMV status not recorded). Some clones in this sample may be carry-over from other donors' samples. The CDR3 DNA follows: TGCAGTGCTAGATCAGGGAGGACCTACAATGAGCAGTTCTTC. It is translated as CSARSGRTYNEQFF.